This T cell receptor (beta chain) was profiled in a study of OX40 agonist ivuxolimab in advanced cancers. Across the whole study: Prior checkpoint blockade (anti-PD-1, anti-PD-L1 or anti-CTLA-4) was permitted; over 30% had it. Partial responses were observed in three patients, of whom one had hepatocellular carcinoma and two had cutaneous melanoma.

The germline gives CDR1 SNHLY, CDR2 FYNNEI. Trimming at V came to 8 bases and at J to 0 bases, leaving 4 bases not matched to a gene. The CDR3 length is 14 residues. Concerning this clone itself: The antigen is undetermined.

Clones were sequenced by immunoSEQ multiplex PCR, and TCRdb holds only the in-frame ones, with some missing. The data show over 50,000 clones, about 82% seen once. Study-level results: With doses of 0.1-3.0 mg/kg, partial responders showed among the lowest clonal expansion.

The starting material was CD4+ or CD8+ T cells sorted from blood, obtained in a trial of the OX40 agonist ivuxolimab. This sequence joins TRBV2 and TRBJ2-3; 8 bases agree with TRBD1. This TCR was sampled from an adult with an advanced solid tumor such as melanoma, head and neck, liver or kidney cancer. The CDR3 protein is CASLGTGSTDTQYF. The CDR3 bases are TGTGCCAGCCTCGGGACAGGTAGCACAGATACGCAGTATTTT.